The 17 T cell receptor beta chains presented below share a single source sample, sequenced in a study of blood T cell repertoires in COVID-19. Clones were sequenced by immunoSEQ multiplex PCR, and TCRdb holds only the in-frame ones, with some missing. This table holds around 46,000 clones, about 85% found once. Material for sequencing was peripheral blood. The source is a man between 35 and 55 years old with active COVID-19.

J is TRBJ2-5 and V is TRBV3-1 (or the pseudogene TRBV3-2), with D possibly matching TRBD2 (6 bases). CDR3 length: 14 amino acids. From germline, CDR1 is LGHDT and CDR2 YNNKEL (reference sequence). With 4 bases removed from V and 7 bases from J, the gap between germline ends came to 16 bases. Here the CDR3 reads CASSRGEDVRTQYF. CDR3 nucleotides: TGTGCCAGCAGCCGTGGGGAGGACGTCAGGACCCAGTACTTC.

This clone was counted only a few times. The genes are TRBV10-1 and TRBJ2-7, with a possible D match to TRBD2 (5 bases). Per the germline V gene, CDR1 is WNHNN and CDR2 is SYGVQD (reference sequence). The germline V and J ends were trimmed by 4 bases and 1 base, with 14 bases remaining between them. This CDR3 has 15 residues. In DNA, the CDR3 is TGCGCCAGCAGTGCGGGGATCTCTGGGTCCTACGAGCAGTACTTC. Protein: CASSAGISGSYEQYF.

The chain is built from TRBV21-1 and TRBJ1-5. TRBV21-1 is deemed a pseudogene. CDR3 size: 14 residues. DNA for the CDR3: TGTGCCAGCAGCAAACGCTACCCTAATCAGCCCCAGCATTTT. It is translated as CASSKRYPNQPQHF.

The chain has TRBV9 and TRBJ1-2, with 7 bases lining up with TRBD1. The trim removed 4 bases at V and 8 bases at J, leaving 17 bases unmatched. The CDR3 contains 16 residues. In germline, CDR1 is SGDLS, CDR2 YYNGEE. The CDR3 spells CASSFRSRDSPRGYTF. CDR3 in DNA: TGTGCCAGCAGCTTCCGAAGCCGGGACAGCCCCCGGGGCTACACCTTC.

The chain links TRBV11-2 to TRBJ1-1; 7 bases match TRBD1. CDR1 SGHAT and CDR2 FQNNGV come from the germline V gene. This CDR3 is 14 amino acids long. V was clipped by 3 bases and J by 7 bases; unmatched bases: 8. CDR3 coding DNA: TGTGCCAGCAGCTTTTCAGGAGGGGGCGGTGAAGCTTTCTTT. Translated: CASSFSGGGGEAFF.

This chain joins TRBV11-1 and TRBJ2-7, with a tentative D call TRBD1 (5 bases). The CDR3 length is 14 residues. V shed 1 base and J shed 0 bases, with 7 bases lying between them. Germline values: CDR1 SGHAT, CDR2 FQDESV (reference sequence). The CDR3 sequence is CASSLEGYSYEQYF. Written as DNA, the CDR3 is TGTGCCAGCAGCTTAGAGGGGTACTCCTACGAGCAGTACTTC.

V usage is TRBV6-5 and J usage is TRBJ2-5; 9 nucleotides match TRBD2. V lost 6 bases, J lost 1 base, and 6 bases stayed unmatched. CDR1 and CDR2 (germline): MNHEY, SVGAGI. The CDR3 has 15 residues. The CDR3 spells CASRVTSGVQETQYF. The CDR3 bases are TGTGCCAGCAGGGTGACTAGCGGAGTCCAAGAGACCCAGTACTTC.

The rearrangement joins TRBV6-6 to TRBJ2-1; the D gene is possibly TRBD1 (6 bases). This CDR3 spans 11 amino acids. Germline V gives CDR1 MNHNY, CDR2 SVGAGI (reference sequence). The V gene lost 8 bases and the J gene lost 10 bases, with 12 bases spanning the gap. The CDR3, as DNA: TGTGCCAGCTCCAGGGGAGTCGAGCAGTTCTTC. This gives the protein CASSRGVEQFF.

V and J are TRBV27 and TRBJ2-7, with 9 bases fitting TRBD1. V was clipped by 2 bases and J by 5 bases; unmatched bases: 13. The CDR3 runs 17 residues. Germline CDR1 is MNHEY and CDR2 is SMNVEV (reference sequence). In nucleotides, the CDR3 is TGTGCCAGCAGTTTACCCCCGGGACAGGGATTTTTCCACGAGCAGTACTTC. It yields the protein CASSLPPGQGFFHEQYF.

V is TRBV11-2 and J is TRBJ2-7; 8 bases agree with TRBD1. CDR1 and CDR2 (germline): SGHAT, FQNNGV. This CDR3 has 15 amino acids. After removal of 2 bases from V and 3 bases from J, the junction contained 6 bases not matched to a gene. DNA of the CDR3: TGTGCCAGCAGCTTACTAAGGACAGGGAGCTACGAGCAGTACTTC. This encodes CASSLLRTGSYEQYF.

The chain is built from TRBV11-3 and TRBJ2-7; 11 bases line up with TRBD2. This CDR3 has 15 amino acids. Germline loops: CDR1 SGHNT, CDR2 YENEEA. J was trimmed by 5 bases and V by 8 bases; bases with no gene match: 11. CDR3 sequence (DNA): TGTGCCAGCTCGAAGGAACTAGCGGGAGACGACGAGCAGTACTTC. Translation: CASSKELAGDDEQYF.

The genes are TRBV19 and TRBJ2-2, with a possible D match to TRBD1 (5 bases). The V end lost 0 bases, the J end lost 3 bases, and 8 bases lay between the germline ends. CDR3 length equals 15 residues. Germline assignment: CDR1 LNHDA and CDR2 SQIVND (reference sequence). The CDR3 bases are TGTGCCAGTAGTATAGAGACAGACTACACCGGGGAGCTGTTTTTT. It is translated as CASSIETDYTGELFF.

The V and J genes are TRBV30 and TRBJ1-5; D gene unclear. Deletions cut 0 bases from V and 4 bases from J, with 10 bases between. Germline V lookup: CDR1 GTSNPN, CDR2 SVGIG (reference sequence). CDR3 length: 14 residues. The CDR3 spells CAWSVSTVNQPQHF. The CDR3 DNA follows: TGTGCCTGGAGTGTAAGTACGGTGAATCAGCCCCAGCATTTT.

The genes are TRBV28 and TRBJ2-3; D is unresolved. V was cut by 5 bases and J by 5 bases, with 8 bases left in between. CDR1 is MDHEN and CDR2 is SYDVKM in the germline V gene. This CDR3 is 12 amino acids long. The CDR3 loop reads CASSPLRDTQYF. In DNA, the CDR3 is TGTGCCAGCAGTCCCCTACGAGATACGCAGTATTTT.

The chain recombines TRBV7-9 with TRBJ1-1, with D possibly TRBD1 on 5 matching bases. The V and J ends lost 5 bases and 0 bases respectively, with 16 bases between them. The CDR3 spans 16 residues. Germline values: CDR1 SEHNR, CDR2 FQNEAQ (reference sequence). The CDR3 region has the DNA TGTGCCAGCAGCCGGATTTTTGGACACATGAACACTGAAGCTTTCTTT. Its translation: CASSRIFGHMNTEAFF.

This clone was detected only once. The rearrangement joins TRBV18 to TRBJ2-7; 9 positions agree with TRBD2. The CDR3 sequence is 14 residues long. The germline CDR1 and CDR2 sequences are KGHSH and LQKENI. The ends lost 6 bases at V and 1 base at J; junction bases unmatched: 4. The CDR3 reads CASSIAGESYEQYF. The CDR3 coding sequence is TGTGCCAGCTCTATAGCGGGAGAGTCCTACGAGCAGTACTTC.

The rearrangement uses TRBV5-4 and TRBJ2-1, with a possible D match to TRBD2 (5 bases). Germline values: CDR1 SGHNT, CDR2 YYREEE (reference sequence). V lost 0 bases and J lost 0, with 10 bases in between. The CDR3 extends over 16 amino acids. The CDR3 nucleotides read TGTGCCAGCAGCTTGGCCCCAGCGGACTCCTACAATGAGCAGTTCTTC. Residues: CASSLAPADSYNEQFF. Variable domain in full (rest from reference TRBV5-4 and TRBJ2-1): ETGVTQSPTHLIKTRGQQVTLRCSSQSGHNTVSWYQQALGQGPQFIFQYYREEENGRGNFPPRFSGLQFPNYSSELNVNALELDDSALYLCASSLAPADSYNEQFFGPGTRLTVL.